A single sample is the source of the 32 T cell receptor beta chains below, sequenced in a study of T cell repertoires in cytomegalovirus infection. TCRdb fed the reads into MiXCR, producing one record per CDR3 protein. The sample contains around 180,000 distinct CDR3 sequences, about 21% of which appear only once. Sequencing input: PBMCs. These TCRs come from a human donor in good health (CMV status not recorded). Some clones in this sample may be carry-over from other donors' samples.

V is TRBV6-5 and J is TRBJ2-1, with 11 bases identical to TRBD2. This CDR3 has 16 residues. Germline CDR1 is MNHEY and CDR2 is SVGAGI. Trimming at V came to 0 bases and at J to 10 bases, leaving 8 bases not matched to a gene. For the CDR3, the DNA is TGTGCCAGCAGTTACTCGATCCTAGCGGGGGGAGGGGAGCAGTTCTTC. Protein: CASSYSILAGGGEQFF.

The rearrangement uses TRBV28 and TRBJ1-6; D unclear. Germline V lookup: CDR1 MDHEN, CDR2 SYDVKM. The V end lost 5 bases, the J end lost 13 bases, and 3 bases lay between the germline ends. The length of the CDR3 is 9 residues. CDR3 sequence: CASSPPLHF. CDR3 in DNA: TGTGCCAGCAGTCCCCCCCTCCACTTT.

The chain has TRBV30 and TRBJ2-3, with D tentatively TRBD1 or TRBD2 (6 bases each). This CDR3 comprises 18 residues. Trimming shortened V by 0 bases and J by 2 bases, and 21 bases separated the two germline ends. Germline CDR1 reads GTSNPN; CDR2 reads SVGIG (reference sequence). CDR3 protein: CAWSVIPGDSRDTDTQYF. CDR3 DNA sequence: TGTGCCTGGAGTGTAATACCAGGGGACTCCCGGGACACAGATACGCAGTATTTT.

The V gene is TRBV28, the J gene TRBJ1-2; tentatively, D is TRBD1 (5 bases). Trimming pared 7 bases from V and 8 bases from J, leaving 23 bases between. This CDR3 comprises 15 residues. Germline values: CDR1 MDHEN, CDR2 SYDVKM. CDR3 amino acids: CASTPPGPSQGGYTF. The CDR3, as DNA: TGTGCCAGCACCCCTCCGGGACCCTCTCAGGGAGGCTACACCTTC.

The CDR3 sequence: CASSLNGGSTDTQYF. The DNA of the CDR3 is TGTGCCAGCAGCTTGAACGGGGGGAGCACAGATACGCAGTATTTT. V is TRBV5-6 and J is TRBJ2-3; 7 nucleotides align to TRBD2. This CDR3 is 15 amino acids long. Germline lookup yields CDR1 SGHDT and CDR2 YYEEEE. The ends lost 1 base at V and 0 bases at J; junction bases unmatched: 2.

This clonotype was seen only a few times. The chain recombines TRBV28 with TRBJ2-7, with 10 bases matching TRBD2. The CDR3 loop spans 16 amino acids. Germline V lookup: CDR1 MDHEN, CDR2 SYDVKM. Trimming took 7 bases from V and 7 from J; bases not matched to a gene: 16. This CDR3 is CASNQGAGGLLGEQYF. Here the CDR3 DNA reads TGTGCCAGCAATCAGGGAGCGGGAGGGCTTCTGGGGGAGCAGTACTTC.

This clonotype has more than one count but fewer than ten. This chain links TRBV30 with TRBJ1-2; no clear D gene. Per the germline V gene, CDR1 is GTSNPN and CDR2 is SVGIG (reference sequence). The CDR3 covers 12 residues. V shed 4 bases and J shed 8 bases, with 14 bases lying between them. Here the CDR3 reads CAWNDNMEGYTF. The DNA of the CDR3 is TGTGCCTGGAATGACAACATGGAGGGCTACACCTTC.

Ten or more counts support this clonotype. The J gene is TRBJ1-1, the V gene TRBV7-2; the D is unclear. Trimming stripped 4 bases from V and 0 bases from J, with 12 bases between. This CDR3 region has 15 residues. CDR1 is SGHTA, CDR2 FQGNSA, per germline. The CDR3 DNA reads TGTGCCAGCAGCTCCCAACTGTCCATGAACACTGAAGCTTTCTTT. Protein product: CASSSQLSMNTEAFF.

The chain has TRBV20-1 and TRBJ2-4; the D gene could be TRBD1 or TRBD2 (5 bases each). Per the germline V gene, CDR1 is DFQATT and CDR2 is SNEGSKA (reference sequence). This CDR3 has 14 residues. The CDR3 sequence is CTKSYASGLHIQYF. CDR3 coding DNA: TGCACAAAAAGCTACGCTTCGGGGCTTCACATTCAGTACTTC.

This clonotype was seen more than once but under ten times. The chain carries TRBV28 and TRBJ2-2; 10 bases map to TRBD1. V dropped 5 bases and J dropped 5; count of bases not matched to a gene: 5. The CDR3 runs 15 residues. Germline loops: CDR1 MDHEN, CDR2 SYDVKM. CDR3 loop: CASSADRGRTGELFF. The CDR3 DNA follows: TGTGCCAGCAGTGCGGACAGGGGGAGGACCGGGGAGCTGTTTTTT.

J is TRBJ2-7 and V is TRBV5-4; 10 nucleotides agree with TRBD2. The CDR3 totals 12 residues. Germline loops: CDR1 SGHNT, CDR2 YYREEE (reference sequence). V shed 4 bases, J shed 7 bases, and the junction held 2 bases outside the gene matches. CDR3 loop: CASSQTSGEQYF. The CDR3 DNA sequence: TGTGCCAGCAGCCAGACTAGCGGGGAGCAGTACTTC.

This clonotype was counted many times. The rearrangement links TRBV11-3 to TRBJ1-2; D call uncertain. This CDR3 is 14 amino acids long. The V gene lost 1 base and the J gene lost 6 bases, with 12 bases spanning the gap. The germline V gene encodes CDR1 SGHNT and CDR2 YENEEA. CDR3 amino acids: CASSLGRGSDGYTF. The CDR3 nucleotides are TGTGCCAGCAGCTTAGGGCGGGGAAGTGATGGCTACACCTTC.

The rearrangement uses TRBV19 and TRBJ1-5, with unresolved D. The CDR3 spans 14 residues. The V gene's germline CDR1 is LNHDA and CDR2 SQIVND (reference sequence). V was pared by 1 base and J by 2 bases, with 6 bases between. The CDR3: CASSIVARNQPQHF. In DNA, the CDR3 is TGTGCCAGTAGTATAGTCGCCCGCAATCAGCCCCAGCATTTT.

This clonotype was observed a few times. CDR3 residues: CSAPGGRNQPQHF. The CDR3 DNA sequence: TGCAGTGCGCCTGGGGGGCGCAATCAGCCCCAGCATTTT. The chain combines TRBV20-1 with TRBJ1-5; maybe TRBD1 (6 bases). Trimming removed 6 bases from V and 2 bases from J, with 11 bases in between. Germline CDR1 is DFQATT and CDR2 is SNEGSKA (reference sequence). This CDR3 region has 13 residues.

This clonotype was found a few times. J is TRBJ1-6 and V is TRBV5-6; maybe TRBD1 (5 bases). The CDR3 loop spans 16 amino acids. Trimming shortened V by 0 bases and J by 6 bases, and 13 bases separated the two germline ends. The germline CDR1 and CDR2 sequences are SGHDT and YYEEEE. The CDR3, as DNA: TGTGCCAGCAGCTTGGGTTGGGTGGGGGGTAATTCACCCCTCCACTTT. It codes for CASSLGWVGGNSPLHF. Full variable domain (outside the CDR3, taken from reference TRBV5-6 and TRBJ1-6): DAGVTQSPTHLIKTRGQQVTLRCSPKSGHDTVSWYQQALGQGPQFIFQYYEEEERQRGNFPDRFSGHQFPNYSSELNVNALLLGDSALYLCASSLGWVGGNSPLHFGNGTRLTVT.

In this sample, this clonotype turned up many times. The chain employs TRBV7-2 and TRBJ1-1; TRBD1 agrees at 9 bases. The CDR3 consists of 17 residues. CDR1 is SGHTA and CDR2 is FQGNSA in the germline V gene. J lost 0 bases, V lost 6 bases, and 11 bases had no gene match. CDR3 residues: CASRPGTGFSMNTEAFF. The CDR3 nucleotides read TGTGCCAGCAGACCCGGGACAGGGTTCTCAATGAACACTGAAGCTTTCTTT.

This clonotype was detected ten times or more. J is TRBJ1-1 and V is TRBV6-6; 7 positions agree with TRBD1. The J segment lost 13 bases and the V segment lost 6 bases, leaving 14 bases of the junction unmatched. Germline-derived CDR1 and CDR2 are MNHNY and SVGAGI (reference sequence). This CDR3 is 13 amino acids long. The CDR3 DNA follows: TGTGCCAGCAGAACCGACAGGGCCCCTGGGGGTTTCTTT. Translated: CASRTDRAPGGFF.

This clonotype was picked up a small number of times. The chain couples TRBV28 to TRBJ2-5, with D possibly TRBD1 on 6 matching bases. Trimming pared 4 bases from V and 4 bases from J, leaving 16 bases between. There are 15 residues in the CDR3. Germline V CDR1 and CDR2: MDHEN, SYDVKM. The CDR3 is CASSSDSLARETQYF. In DNA, the CDR3 is TGTGCCAGCAGTTCGGACAGTTTAGCCAGAGAGACCCAGTACTTC.

This clonotype was seen only a few times. The rearrangement joins TRBV7-3 to TRBJ2-1; 12 positions agree with TRBD2. Germline V CDR1 and CDR2: SGHTA, FQGTGA. Trimming removed 8 bases from V and 13 bases from J; junction bases left unmatched: 15. CDR3 size: 15 residues. The CDR3 protein is CASGSRTSGMSEQFF. The CDR3 nucleotides are TGTGCCAGCGGCTCCCGGACTAGCGGGATGTCGGAACAGTTCTTC.

The chain recombines TRBV27 with TRBJ2-2; 12 nucleotides match TRBD2. CDR1 is MNHEY, CDR2 SMNVEV, per germline (reference sequence). The CDR3 is 18 residues long. V lost 5 bases, J lost 3 bases, and 10 bases stayed unmatched. The CDR3 DNA reads as TGTGCCAGCAGTGCCGGACTAGCGGGAAGTACGTACACCGGGGAGCTGTTTTTT. Translation gives CASSAGLAGSTYTGELFF.

This clonotype was detected ten times or more. This rearrangement joins TRBV7-3 to TRBJ2-2; the match to TRBD2 covers 9 bases. The germline CDR1 and CDR2 sequences are SGHTA and FQGTGA. The V gene end was trimmed by 5 bases and the J gene end by 2 bases; junction bases not matched to a gene: 6. The CDR3 has 16 residues. CDR3 sequence: CASSLPSGANTGELFF. The CDR3 DNA is TGTGCCAGCAGCCTTCCTAGCGGGGCCAACACCGGGGAGCTGTTTTTT. Drawing the rest from reference TRBV7-3 and TRBJ2-2, the complete variable domain is GAGVSQTPSNKVTEKGKYVELRCDPISGHTALYWYRQSLGQGPEFLIYFQGTGAADDSGLPNDRFFAVRPEGSVSTLKIQRTERGDSAVYLCASSLPSGANTGELFFGEGSRLTVL.

The V gene is TRBV7-8, the J gene TRBJ2-5; 9 bases agree with TRBD2. This CDR3 has 14 residues. Germline CDR1 is SGHVS and CDR2 is FQNEAQ. V was clipped by 2 bases and J by 5 bases; unmatched bases: 3. Here the CDR3 DNA reads TGTGCCAGCAGCTTAAGCGCGGGGGGGGAGACCCAGTACTTC. It yields the protein CASSLSAGGETQYF.

There are a few counts of this clonotype. This chain joins TRBV18 and TRBJ2-1; D might be TRBD1 or TRBD2, each matching 5 bases. V lost 5 bases and J 6 bases, leaving 14 bases between the germline ends. The CDR3 extends over 14 amino acids. Looked up from germline, CDR1 is KGHSH and CDR2 is LQKENI. The CDR3 here is CASSSHQGANEQFF. CDR3 in DNA: TGTGCCAGCTCATCGCACCAGGGAGCCAATGAGCAGTTCTTC.

V and J are TRBV7-9 and TRBJ1-5, with D unclear. V gave up 5 bases and J gave up 3 bases, with 5 bases separating them. The V gene's germline CDR1 is SEHNR and CDR2 FQNEAQ (reference sequence). There are 12 residues in the CDR3. Here the CDR3 DNA reads TGTGCCAGCAGCCCTAACAATCAGCCCCAGCATTTT. Translating gives CASSPNNQPQHF.

The chain joins TRBV12-3 or TRBV12-4 to TRBJ2-2, with D possibly matching TRBD2 (5 bases). Deletions cut 8 bases from V and 0 bases from J, with 7 bases between. The CDR3 length is 13 residues. In DNA form, the CDR3 reads TGTGCCAGCCGCGGGTCGAACACCGGGGAGCTGTTTTTT. It translates to CASRGSNTGELFF.

The rearrangement joins TRBV10-3 to TRBJ2-1; D uncertain. Per germline, CDR1 ENHRY and CDR2 SYGVKD. V was cut by 2 bases and J by 9 bases, with 11 bases left in between. This CDR3 contains 13 residues. The CDR3 reads CAISERWEGEQFF. The CDR3 DNA sequence: TGTGCCATCAGTGAGCGATGGGAAGGTGAGCAGTTCTTC.

This clonotype was seen more than once but under ten times. The chain joins TRBV5-6 to TRBJ2-2; D may be TRBD1 (6 bases). CDR1 and CDR2 from the germline V gene are SGHDT and YYEEEE. The CDR3 is 14 residues long. Trimming took off 6 bases at V and 3 bases at J, with 12 bases between the two ends. The CDR3 sequence is CASKRKGDTGELFF. The DNA for the CDR3 is TGTGCCAGCAAACGGAAGGGGGACACCGGGGAGCTGTTTTTT. The full variable domain, completed using reference TRBV5-6 and TRBJ2-2, is DAGVTQSPTHLIKTRGQQVTLRCSPKSGHDTVSWYQQALGQGPQFIFQYYEEEERQRGNFPDRFSGHQFPNYSSELNVNALLLGDSALYLCASKRKGDTGELFFGEGSRLTVL.

The V call is TRBV28, the J call TRBJ2-3; a possible D gene is TRBD2 (6 bases). V lost 4 bases and J 4 bases, leaving 15 bases between the germline ends. This CDR3 is 15 amino acids long. The V gene's germline CDR1 is MDHEN and CDR2 SYDVKM. Written as DNA, the CDR3 is TGTGCCAGCAGTTGGACTATCCGGGCGCCAGATACGCAGTATTTT. This encodes CASSWTIRAPDTQYF.

V is TRBV7-9 and J is TRBJ2-3, with 7 bases that match TRBD1. The J segment lost 2 bases and the V segment lost 5 bases, leaving 10 bases of the junction unmatched. CDR1 SEHNR and CDR2 FQNEAQ come from the germline V gene (reference sequence). The CDR3 runs to 16 residues. The CDR3, as DNA: TGTGCCAGCAGCATCCGACAGGGATCCGCCACAGATACGCAGTATTTT. Translation gives CASSIRQGSATDTQYF.

The table lists this clonotype with a few counts. The chain has TRBV6-2 or TRBV6-3 and TRBJ2-1; D gene unclear. This CDR3 has 16 amino acids. V was cut by 0 bases and J by 5 bases, with 14 bases left in between. CDR1 MNHEY and CDR2 SVGEGT come from the germline V gene. The CDR3 sequence: CASSYSWGSSHNEQFF. DNA of the CDR3: TGTGCCAGCAGTTACTCCTGGGGATCATCTCACAATGAGCAGTTCTTC.

This clonotype was counted between two and nine times. V usage is TRBV28 and J usage is TRBJ2-6; D gene uncertain. The CDR3 runs 12 residues. With 8 bases removed from V and 0 bases from J, the gap between germline ends came to 2 bases. Germline V gives CDR1 MDHEN, CDR2 SYDVKM. The CDR3 protein is CASFSGANVLTF. The CDR3 DNA reads TGTGCCAGCTTCTCTGGGGCCAACGTCCTGACTTTC.

This clonotype turned up a few times. J is TRBJ2-7 and V is TRBV6-2 or TRBV6-3; no clear D gene. The CDR3 is 13 amino acids. Looked up from germline, CDR1 is MNHEY and CDR2 is SVGEGT. V shed 0 bases and J shed 7 bases, with 10 bases lying between them. The CDR3 loop reads CASSYSNRGEQYF. DNA of the CDR3: TGTGCCAGCAGTTACTCAAATCGTGGGGAGCAGTACTTC.